This entry lists 13 T cell receptor beta chains sequenced from one sample in a study of shared clonotypes between healthy human individuals. TCRdb keeps only in-frame clones here, not all; method: immunoSEQ multiplex PCR. The sample yields roughly 1,000,000 clones, about 84% seen once. Source material: memory CD4+ T cells from PBMCs. The subset was: CD45RA-negative fraction. Every receptor here comes from a man aged 18 to 29 in good health. Some clones in this sample may be carry-over from other donors' samples.

With regard to this clone: Germline is not matched at one junction end, which may reflect a read error. This chain connects TRBV7-2 to TRBJ2-7, with D possibly TRBD2 on 6 matching bases. CDR3 length: 16 residues. The germline V gene has CDR1 SGHTA and CDR2 FQGNSA. The CDR3 DNA reads as TGTGCCAGCAGCTCAACTACTAGCAGAGCCTCCCACGAGCAGTACTTC. Translating gives CASSSTTSRASHEQYF.

The chain employs TRBV9 and TRBJ2-1, with 14 bases identical to TRBD2. The trim removed 4 bases at V and 8 bases at J, leaving 11 bases unmatched. The CDR3 has 17 amino acids. Per germline, CDR1 SGDLS and CDR2 YYNGEE. CDR3 sequence (DNA): TGTGCCAGCAGCCAGGGGACTAGCGGGAGAGGGAGCTATGAGCAGTTCTTC. It encodes CASSQGTSGRGSYEQFF.

The chain links TRBV28 to TRBJ2-5; TRBD2 matches at 7 bases. The germline V gene encodes CDR1 MDHEN and CDR2 SYDVKM. This CDR3 contains 15 residues. Unmatched junction bases numbered 11, after V lost 5 bases and J lost 5 bases. CDR3 bases: TGTGCCAGCAGTGGGGAGGGAAGGGTTTGGGAGACCCAGTACTTC. This sequence encodes CASSGEGRVWETQYF.

The CDR3 region is CASSRDARVGELFF. CDR3 sequence (DNA): TGTGCCAGCAGTCGGGACGCCCGAGTCGGGGAGCTGTTTTTT. This rearrangement joins TRBV7-3 to TRBJ2-2; perhaps D is TRBD1 or TRBD2 (5 bases each). CDR1 is SGHTA, CDR2 FQGTGA, per germline. V dropped 6 bases and J dropped 7 bases, with 15 bases sitting between them. The CDR3 has 14 amino acids.

As for this clone: The identical CDR3 is also encoded by other nucleotide sequences in the sample. The CDR3 coding sequence is TGTGCCACCAGCAGAAAAACGAACACTGAAGCTTTCTTT. It specifies CATSRKTNTEAFF. The chain carries TRBV15 and TRBJ1-1, with D unclear. This CDR3 spans 13 amino acids. CDR1 and CDR2 (germline): LNHNV, YYDKDF (reference sequence). The V end lost 2 bases, the J end lost 1 base, and 5 bases lay between the germline ends.

The chain has TRBV27 and TRBJ1-2, with D possibly being TRBD1 (5 bases). There are 13 residues in the CDR3. The germline V and J ends were trimmed by 3 bases and 8 bases, with 13 bases remaining between them. CDR1 is MNHEY and CDR2 is SMNVEV in the germline V gene (reference sequence). The CDR3 sequence: CASSFRASDGYTF. CDR3 bases: TGTGCCAGCAGTTTCAGGGCCTCGGACGGCTACACCTTC.

The chain is built from TRBV5-1 and TRBJ2-3, with D perhaps TRBD2 (6 bases). Germline V gene sequence: CDR1 SGHRS, CDR2 YFSETQ. The V and J ends lost 0 bases and 3 bases respectively, with 17 bases between them. The CDR3 loop spans 17 amino acids. Here the CDR3 reads CASSLVGGGIQTDTQYF. For the CDR3, the DNA is TGCGCCAGCAGCTTGGTAGGAGGCGGGATCCAAACAGATACGCAGTATTTT.

This chain connects TRBV5-1 to TRBJ1-4; no firm D call. V lost 4 bases, J lost 2 bases, and 12 bases lay in between. Looked up from germline, CDR1 is SGHRS and CDR2 is YFSETQ. The CDR3 loop spans 15 amino acids. CDR3 residues: CASSQLIGTNEKLFF. CDR3 DNA sequence: TGCGCCAGCAGCCAGTTAATCGGGACTAATGAAAAACTGTTTTTT.

The V call is TRBV5-1, the J call TRBJ2-5, with D possibly called TRBD1 or TRBD2 (5 bases each). CDR1 and CDR2 from the germline V gene are SGHRS and YFSETQ. This CDR3 region has 13 residues. Trimming cost V 3 bases and J 2 bases, with 8 bases left between them. The CDR3 nucleotides read TGCGCCAGCAGCTCCGGGGCTCAAGAGACCCAGTACTTC. Translated, it gives CASSSGAQETQYF.

V is TRBV5-1 and J is TRBJ2-1; TRBD2 matches at 15 bases. Germline values: CDR1 SGHRS, CDR2 YFSETQ. Trimming removed 4 bases from V and 5 bases from J; junction bases left unmatched: 7. This CDR3 region has 17 residues. The CDR3 DNA sequence: TGCGCCAGCAGCGCCGGGACTAGCGGGAGGAGGCACAATGAGCAGTTCTTC. Protein: CASSAGTSGRRHNEQFF.

V usage is TRBV28 and J usage is TRBJ1-5; D perhaps matches TRBD1 (6 bases). The V and J ends lost 3 bases and 2 bases respectively, with 11 bases between them. Per the germline V gene, CDR1 is MDHEN and CDR2 is SYDVKM. The CDR3 contains 15 residues. The CDR3 spells CASSFADSRNQPQHF. The CDR3 nucleotides are TGTGCCAGCAGTTTTGCGGACAGCCGCAATCAGCCCCAGCATTTT.

The rearrangement uses TRBV14 and TRBJ1-2, with D unclear. The CDR3 has 13 amino acids. The germline V and J ends were trimmed by 1 base and 8 bases, with 11 bases remaining between them. Germline lookup yields CDR1 SGHDN and CDR2 FVKESK. The CDR3 here is CASSQGRVLGYTF. Here the CDR3 DNA reads TGTGCCAGCAGCCAAGGGAGGGTTTTGGGCTACACCTTC. Full variable domain (remainder filled in from reference TRBV14 and TRBJ1-2): EAGVTQFPSHSVIEKGQTVTLRCDPISGHDNLYWYRRVMGKEIKFLLHFVKESKQDESGMPNNRFLAERTGGTYSTLKVQPAELEDSGVYFCASSQGRVLGYTFGSGTRLTVV.

In this sample, this clone turned up a few times. The V and J genes are TRBV4-2 and TRBJ2-4; weak D call: TRBD1 (5 bases). The V end was cut by 1 base, the J end by 0 bases, with 10 bases between. Germline CDR1 reads LGHNA; CDR2 reads YNFKEQ. CDR3 length equals 16 residues. This CDR3 is CASSQGGPIAKNIQYF. The CDR3 DNA follows: TGTGCCAGCAGCCAAGGGGGCCCGATAGCCAAAAACATTCAGTACTTC.